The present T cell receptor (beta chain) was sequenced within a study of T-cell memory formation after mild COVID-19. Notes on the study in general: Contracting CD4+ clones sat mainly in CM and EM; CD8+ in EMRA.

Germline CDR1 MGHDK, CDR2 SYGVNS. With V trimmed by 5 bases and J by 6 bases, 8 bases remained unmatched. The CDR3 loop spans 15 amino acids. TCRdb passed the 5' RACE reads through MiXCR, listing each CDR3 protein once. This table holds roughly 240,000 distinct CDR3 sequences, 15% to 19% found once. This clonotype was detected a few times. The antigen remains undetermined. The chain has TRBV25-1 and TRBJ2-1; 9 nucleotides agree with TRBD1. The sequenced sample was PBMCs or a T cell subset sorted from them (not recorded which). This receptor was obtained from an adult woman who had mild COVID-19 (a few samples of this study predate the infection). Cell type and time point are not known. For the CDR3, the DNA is TGTGCCAGCAGTTCCCTGGACAGGGGACGCAATGAGCAGTTCTTC. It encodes CASSSLDRGRNEQFF.